Listed here are 20 T cell receptor beta chains from one sample, sequenced in a study of response to subunit inactivated influenza vaccine. TCRdb used MiXCR to reprocess the RT-PCR reads, holding one entry per CDR3 protein. This sample has approximately 200,000 distinct CDR3 sequences, with 14% found just once. Sample: CD8+ T cells sorted from PBMCs, taken roughly 5 days after vaccination. All receptors derive from a man aged 50-59 years who received an inactivated influenza vaccine.

The rearrangement links TRBV5-4 to TRBJ2-7; D is unclear. Germline V gives CDR1 SGHNT, CDR2 YYREEE (reference sequence). The germline V and J ends were trimmed by 0 bases and 4 bases, with 8 bases remaining between them. The CDR3 is 13 residues long. The CDR3 DNA is TGTGCCAGCAGCTTGGGTAGAAATTACGAGCAGTACTTC. Amino acids: CASSLGRNYEQYF.

CDR3: CASSYPDRRGQETQYF. The CDR3 nucleotides are TGTGCCAGCAGTTACCCTGACAGGCGTGGGCAAGAGACCCAGTACTTC. The chain recombines TRBV6-5 with TRBJ2-5, with D perhaps matching TRBD1 (6 bases). The CDR3 covers 16 residues. Germline CDR1 and CDR2: MNHEY and SVGAGI. Trimming pared 2 bases from V and 2 bases from J, leaving 15 bases between.

This clonotype appeared a few times. The chain is built from TRBV4-1 and TRBJ2-1; TRBD1 agrees at 9 bases. Per the germline V gene, CDR1 is MGHRA and CDR2 is YSYEKL. CDR3 length: 16 amino acids. The V segment lost 1 base and the J segment 2 bases; nucleotides outside the gene matches: 3. The CDR3 DNA follows: TGCGCCAGCAGCCAAGGTACAGGGGGCGCCTACAATGAGCAGTTCTTC. This codes for CASSQGTGGAYNEQFF.

The J gene is TRBJ1-5, the V gene TRBV6-1; 7 bases are shared with TRBD1. After removal of 5 bases from V and 5 bases from J, the junction contained 9 bases not matched to a gene. Germline assignment: CDR1 MNHNS and CDR2 SASEGT. This CDR3 contains 15 residues. The CDR3 is CASSPQGGGYQPQHF. In nucleotides, the CDR3 is TGTGCCAGCAGTCCCCAGGGGGGCGGATATCAGCCCCAGCATTTT.

The table lists this clonotype with many counts. The chain has TRBV4-1 and TRBJ2-1; no clear D gene. With 0 bases removed from V and 3 bases from J, the gap between germline ends came to 12 bases. This CDR3 comprises 16 residues. Germline CDR1 is MGHRA and CDR2 is YSYEKL. The chain's CDR3 is CASSQDLMSRYNEQFF. CDR3 nucleotide sequence: TGCGCCAGCAGCCAAGACCTGATGTCCCGCTACAATGAGCAGTTCTTC.

The CDR3 DNA reads TGTGCCAGCAGCTTAGGGGCGGCGGGAGAGACCTACGAGCAGTACTTC. This encodes CASSLGAAGETYEQYF. This chain joins TRBV7-6 and TRBJ2-7; 7 nucleotides align to TRBD2. The CDR3 covers 16 residues. V dropped 1 base and J dropped 2; count of bases not matched to a gene: 8. Germline CDR1 reads SGHVS; CDR2 reads FNYEAQ.

This chain links TRBV9 with TRBJ2-5, with 8 bases that match TRBD2. V dropped 3 bases and J dropped 2; count of bases not matched to a gene: 6. The CDR3 consists of 15 residues. The germline gives CDR1 SGDLS, CDR2 YYNGEE. DNA of the CDR3: TGTGCCAGCAGCGCTGGACTAGCCATACAAGAGACCCAGTACTTC. Amino acid sequence: CASSAGLAIQETQYF.

In its sample, this clonotype was seen a few times. CDR3: CASSFVGGLSSYEQYF. CDR3 nucleotides: TGTGCCAGCAGTTTCGTCGGGGGGCTTAGCTCCTACGAGCAGTACTTC. The gene calls are TRBV28 and TRBJ2-7; TRBD2 might be the D (7 bases). This CDR3 contains 16 residues. Looked up from germline, CDR1 is MDHEN and CDR2 is SYDVKM. V was trimmed by 3 bases and J by 0 bases, leaving 15 bases between them.

The CDR3 nucleotides read TGCGCCAGCAGCTCGCGGGACCTTGGCAATCAGCCCCAGCATTTT. Protein: CASSSRDLGNQPQHF. The rearrangement joins TRBV4-1 to TRBJ1-5; TRBD1 might be the D (5 bases). The V end lost 5 bases, the J end lost 2 bases, and 13 bases lay between the germline ends. The length of the CDR3 is 15 residues. Germline assignment: CDR1 MGHRA and CDR2 YSYEKL.

This chain uses TRBV6-2 or TRBV6-3 with TRBJ2-1, with 8 bases lining up with TRBD2. Germline assignment: CDR1 MNHEY and CDR2 SVGEGT. V lost 6 bases, J lost 4 bases, and 8 bases stayed unmatched. There are 15 residues in the CDR3. The CDR3 here is CASSQRESIYNEQFF. In DNA form, the CDR3 reads TGTGCCAGCAGCCAGCGGGAGAGTATTTACAATGAGCAGTTCTTC.

This clonotype appeared a few times. The V and J genes are TRBV6-5 and TRBJ1-3; D might be TRBD1 (6 bases). The CDR3 contains 15 residues. Trimming left V 2 bases short and J 1 base short, with 9 bases between. Germline V gives CDR1 MNHEY, CDR2 SVGAGI. The CDR3, as DNA: TGTGCCAGCAGTTACCAACAGGGTTCTGGAAACACCATATATTTT. Translated, it gives CASSYQQGSGNTIYF.

This chain connects TRBV13 to TRBJ2-3; no clear D gene. The V end was cut by 2 bases, the J end by 4 bases, with 10 bases between. Germline loops: CDR1 PRHDT, CDR2 FYEKMQ (reference sequence). The CDR3 has 14 amino acids. CDR3 loop: CASSLWEGPDTQYF. The CDR3 nucleotides are TGTGCCAGCAGCTTATGGGAAGGCCCAGATACGCAGTATTTT.

This chain joins TRBV29-1 and TRBJ2-7; 10 bases map to TRBD1. The better agreement between TRBJ2-1 and the DNA end casts doubt on the J call. There are 15 residues in the CDR3. From germline, CDR1 is SQVTM and CDR2 ANQGSEA. CDR3 residues: CSVEFGTGVTYEQFF. For the CDR3, the DNA is TGCAGCGTTGAATTCGGGACAGGGGTTACCTACGAGCAGTTCTTC.

This clonotype was seen a few times. This chain uses TRBV7-8 with TRBJ2-7; D possibly matches TRBD1 or TRBD2 (5 bases each). V was shortened by 8 bases and J by 0 bases, with 20 bases between the two germline ends. CDR3 length equals 16 residues. The V gene's germline CDR1 is SGHVS and CDR2 FQNEAQ. As DNA, the CDR3 is TGTGCCAGCTCTCGGGACGCTGGCGACCTCTCCTACGAGCAGTACTTC. It codes for CASSRDAGDLSYEQYF.

The genes are TRBV6-5 and TRBJ2-1, with D perhaps TRBD1 (6 bases). The CDR3 contains 14 residues. V dropped 1 base and J dropped 10 bases, with 14 bases sitting between them. The germline gives CDR1 MNHEY, CDR2 SVGAGI. CDR3: CASSYYQGDREQFF. The CDR3, as DNA: TGTGCCAGCAGTTACTATCAGGGCGACAGGGAGCAGTTCTTC.

The V and J genes are TRBV7-9 and TRBJ2-1; 9 nucleotides align to TRBD2. Germline V gene sequence: CDR1 SEHNR, CDR2 FQNEAQ (reference sequence). The J segment lost 8 bases and the V segment lost 3 bases, leaving 11 bases of the junction unmatched. The CDR3 spans 16 residues. The DNA of the CDR3 is TGTGCCAGCAGCTTGGCACCGGGACTAGCTACCCATGAGCAGTTCTTC. Translating gives CASSLAPGLATHEQFF.

This clonotype was recorded a few times. The rearrangement joins TRBV30 to TRBJ1-6; D not certain. The CDR3 is 15 amino acids. V shed 3 bases and J shed 0 bases, with 9 bases lying between them. The germline gives CDR1 GTSNPN, CDR2 SVGIG (reference sequence). DNA for the CDR3: TGTGCCTGGAGGGGGAGGAGCTCCTATAATTCACCCCTCCACTTT. Amino acids: CAWRGRSSYNSPLHF.

This clonotype occurred many times. This chain connects TRBV12-3 or TRBV12-4 to TRBJ2-5; 16 bases are a match to TRBD2. The CDR3 length is 17 residues. Trimming at V came to 6 bases and at J to 3 bases, leaving 7 bases not matched to a gene. This chain's CDR3 is CASSQGLAGGPKETQYF. The DNA of the CDR3 is TGTGCCAGCAGCCAGGGACTAGCGGGAGGGCCGAAAGAGACCCAGTACTTC.

At least ten counts were recorded for this clonotype. The CDR3 DNA reads TGTGCCAGCAGCAAAAGTAGCCCCTCCTACGAGCAGTACTTC. Translation: CASSKSSPSYEQYF. This rearrangement joins TRBV7-2 to TRBJ2-7; D not certain. The CDR3 runs to 14 residues. The germline gives CDR1 SGHTA, CDR2 FQGNSA. Deletions cut 5 bases from V and 0 bases from J, with 11 bases between.

The CDR3 protein is CASSSPGLGRYEQYF. CDR3 nucleotide sequence: TGTGCCAGCAGTTCACCGGGACTGGGGAGGTACGAGCAGTACTTC. The chain joins TRBV27 to TRBJ2-7; a weak D match, TRBD2 (6 bases). Germline V lookup: CDR1 MNHEY, CDR2 SMNVEV (reference sequence). The length of the CDR3 is 15 residues. Trimming shortened V by 4 bases and J by 4 bases, and 17 bases separated the two germline ends.